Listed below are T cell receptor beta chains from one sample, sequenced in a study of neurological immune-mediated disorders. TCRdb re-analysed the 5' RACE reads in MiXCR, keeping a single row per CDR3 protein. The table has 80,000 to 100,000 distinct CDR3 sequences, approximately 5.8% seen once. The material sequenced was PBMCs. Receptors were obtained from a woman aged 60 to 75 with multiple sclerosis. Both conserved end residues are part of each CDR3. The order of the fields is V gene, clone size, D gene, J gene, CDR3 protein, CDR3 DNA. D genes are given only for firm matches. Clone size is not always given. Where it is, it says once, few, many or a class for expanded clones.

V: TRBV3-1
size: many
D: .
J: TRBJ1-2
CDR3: CASSQDRGGGGYTF
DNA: TGTGCCAGCAGCCAAGATCGAGGGGGAGGTGGCTACACCTTC

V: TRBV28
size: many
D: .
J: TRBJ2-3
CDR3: CASSFNRASTDTQYF
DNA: TGTGCCAGCAGTTTCAACCGGGCCAGCACAGATACGCAGTATTTT

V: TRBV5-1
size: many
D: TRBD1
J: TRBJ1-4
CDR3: CASSLSTGFEKLFF
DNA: TGCGCCAGCAGCTTGTCGACAGGGTTTGAAAAACTGTTTTTT

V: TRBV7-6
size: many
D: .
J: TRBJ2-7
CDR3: CASSPIGGSGDEQYF
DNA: TGTGCCAGCAGTCCCATAGGGGGTTCAGGGGACGAGCAGTACTTC

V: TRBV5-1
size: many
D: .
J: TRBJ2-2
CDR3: CASSLESGGELFF
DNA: TGCGCCAGCAGCTTGGAATCTGGTGGGGAGCTGTTTTTT

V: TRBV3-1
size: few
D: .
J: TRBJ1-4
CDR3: CASSHALEKLFF
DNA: TGTGCCAGCAGCCACGCGTTGGAAAAACTGTTTTTT

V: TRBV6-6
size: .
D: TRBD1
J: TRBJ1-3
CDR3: CASSATGIGNTIYF
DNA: TGTGCCAGCAGCGCGACAGGGATTGGAAACACCATATATTTT

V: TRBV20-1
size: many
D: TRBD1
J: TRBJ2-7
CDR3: CSARSGTGLYEQYF
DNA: TGCAGTGCTAGAAGTGGGACAGGCCTTTACGAGCAGTACTTC

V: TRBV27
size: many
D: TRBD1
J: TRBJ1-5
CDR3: CASSDRGHVRNQPQHF
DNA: TGTGCCAGCAGCGACAGGGGGCACGTTCGCAATCAGCCCCAGCATTTT

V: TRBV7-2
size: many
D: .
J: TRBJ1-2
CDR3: CASSSKTGIYGYTF
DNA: TGTGCCAGCAGCTCCAAAACAGGGATCTATGGCTACACCTTC

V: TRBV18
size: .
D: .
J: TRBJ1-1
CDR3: CASSPQRSMNTEAFF
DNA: TGTGCCAGCTCACCACAGAGGTCCATGAACACTGAAGCTTTCTTT

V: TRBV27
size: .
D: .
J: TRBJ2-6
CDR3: CASSPIDSSGANVLTF
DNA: TGTGCCAGCAGTCCAATAGACAGTTCTGGGGCCAACGTCCTGACTTTC

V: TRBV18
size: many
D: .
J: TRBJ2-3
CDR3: CASSPLSRTDTQYF
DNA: TGTGCCAGCTCACCACTTTCTAGAACGGATACGCAGTATTTT

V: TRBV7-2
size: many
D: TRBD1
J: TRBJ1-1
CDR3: CASTQRTGRGTEAFF
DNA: TGTGCCAGCACCCAAAGGACAGGTCGGGGGACTGAAGCTTTCTTT

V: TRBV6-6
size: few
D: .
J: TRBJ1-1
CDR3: CASRETGHAFF
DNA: TGTGCCAGCAGGGAAACGGGGCACGCTTTCTTT

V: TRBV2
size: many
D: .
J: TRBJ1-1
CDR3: CASSEDYRGTEAFF
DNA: TGTGCCAGCAGTGAGGACTACCGGGGTACTGAAGCTTTCTTT

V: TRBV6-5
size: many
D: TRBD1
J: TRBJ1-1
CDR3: CASRMSGRGLMSAEAFF
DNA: TGTGCCAGCAGAATGTCCGGCAGGGGGCTTATGAGCGCTGAAGCTTTCTTT

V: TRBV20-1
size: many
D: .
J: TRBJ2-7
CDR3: CSARDQANLSPYEQYF
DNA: TGCAGTGCTAGAGATCAGGCTAATCTAAGCCCCTACGAGCAGTACTTC

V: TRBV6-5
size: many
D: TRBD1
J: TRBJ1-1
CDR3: CASSYSTRGGMNTEAFF
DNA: TGTGCCAGCAGTTACTCCACCAGGGGGGGAATGAACACTGAAGCTTTCTTT

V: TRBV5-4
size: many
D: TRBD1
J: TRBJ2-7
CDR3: CASSLRTGGEYEQYF
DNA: TGTGCCAGCAGCTTGCGGACAGGGGGAGAATACGAGCAGTACTTC

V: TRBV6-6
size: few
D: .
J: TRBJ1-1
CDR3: CASRGAGNTEAFF
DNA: TGTGCCAGCAGGGGGGCGGGGAACACTGAAGCTTTCTTT

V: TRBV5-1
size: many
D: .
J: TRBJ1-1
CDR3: CASKDQKGLEAFF
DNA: TGCGCCAGCAAGGACCAGAAGGGGTTAGAAGCTTTCTTT

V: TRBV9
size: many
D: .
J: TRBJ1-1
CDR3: CASSVEGNTEAFF
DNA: TGTGCCAGCAGCGTAGAGGGGAACACTGAAGCTTTCTTT

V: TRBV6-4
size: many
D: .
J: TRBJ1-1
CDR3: CASGYRENTEAFF
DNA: TGTGCCAGCGGCTACAGGGAGAACACTGAAGCTTTCTTT

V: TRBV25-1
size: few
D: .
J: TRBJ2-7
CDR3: CASSERYEQYF
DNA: TGTGCCAGCAGTGAGAGGTACGAGCAGTACTTC

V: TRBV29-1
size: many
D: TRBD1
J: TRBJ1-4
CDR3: CSVEDQTGGGKLFF
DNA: TGCAGCGTTGAAGATCAGACAGGGGGCGGAAAACTGTTTTTT

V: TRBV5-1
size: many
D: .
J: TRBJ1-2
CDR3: CASSEGDYGYTF
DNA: TGCGCCAGTTCCGAAGGTGACTATGGCTACACCTTC

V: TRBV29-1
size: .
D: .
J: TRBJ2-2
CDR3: CSVDGSYTGELFF
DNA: TGCAGCGTTGATGGCAGCTACACCGGGGAGCTGTTTTTT

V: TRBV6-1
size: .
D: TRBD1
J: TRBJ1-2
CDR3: CASRGTGVQYGYTF
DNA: TGTGCCAGCAGGGGGACAGGGGTTCAGTATGGCTACACCTTC

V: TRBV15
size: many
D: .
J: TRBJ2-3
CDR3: CATSRVLAGTDTQYF
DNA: TGTGCCACCAGCAGAGTTCTAGCAGGCACAGATACGCAGTATTTT

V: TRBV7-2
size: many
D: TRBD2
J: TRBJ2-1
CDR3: CASSFGLAGRSSYNEQFF
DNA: TGTGCCAGCAGCTTCGGACTAGCGGGGAGGAGCTCCTACAATGAGCAGTTCTTC

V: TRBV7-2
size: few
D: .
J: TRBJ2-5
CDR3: CASTKGDQETQYF
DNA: TGTGCCAGCACCAAAGGGGATCAAGAGACCCAGTACTTC

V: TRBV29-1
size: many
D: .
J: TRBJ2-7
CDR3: CSVLGRPSYEQYF
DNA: TGCAGCGTTTTGGGCAGGCCCTCCTACGAGCAGTACTTC

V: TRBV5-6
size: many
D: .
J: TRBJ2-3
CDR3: CASTGQPTDTQYF
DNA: TGTGCCAGCACCGGACAGCCCACAGATACGCAGTATTTT

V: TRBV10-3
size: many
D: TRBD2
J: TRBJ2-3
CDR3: CAINGTSGPPDTQYF
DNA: TGTGCCATCAACGGGACTAGCGGGCCCCCGGATACGCAGTATTTT

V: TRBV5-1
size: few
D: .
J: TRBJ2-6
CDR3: CASSPAAGGLSSSGANVLTF
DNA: TGCGCCAGCAGCCCGGCGGCAGGGGGACTCTCCAGCTCTGGGGCCAACGTCCTGACTTTC

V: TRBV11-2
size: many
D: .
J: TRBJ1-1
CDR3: CASSVRQQTEAFF
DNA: TGTGCCAGCAGCGTTAGACAGCAGACTGAAGCTTTCTTT

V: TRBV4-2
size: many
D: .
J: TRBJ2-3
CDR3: CASSQGSTGSSTDTQYF
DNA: TGTGCCAGCAGCCAAGGTTCGACAGGCTCTAGCACAGATACGCAGTATTTT

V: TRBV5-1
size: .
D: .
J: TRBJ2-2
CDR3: CASARLDTNTGELFF
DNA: TGCGCCAGCGCTCGACTAGATACGAACACCGGGGAGCTGTTTTTT

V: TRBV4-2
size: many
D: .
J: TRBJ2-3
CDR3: CASSQESDTQYF
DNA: TGTGCCAGCAGCCAAGAATCAGATACGCAGTATTTT

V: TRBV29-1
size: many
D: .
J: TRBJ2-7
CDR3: CSVGSGISYEQYF
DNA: TGCAGCGTTGGGTCGGGGATCTCCTACGAGCAGTACTTC

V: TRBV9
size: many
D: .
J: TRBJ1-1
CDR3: CASSVISSGPEAFF
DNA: TGTGCCAGCAGCGTAATTTCTTCGGGGCCTGAAGCTTTCTTT

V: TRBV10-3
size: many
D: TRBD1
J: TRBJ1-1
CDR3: CAISRKGADTEAFF
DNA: TGTGCCATCAGTCGGAAGGGGGCGGACACTGAAGCTTTCTTT

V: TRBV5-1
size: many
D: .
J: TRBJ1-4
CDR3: CASSSSGTSNEKLFF
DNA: TGCGCCAGCAGCTCTTCCGGGACGTCTAATGAAAAACTGTTTTTT

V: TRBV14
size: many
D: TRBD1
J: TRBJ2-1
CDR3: CASSQAPGGSSYNEQFF
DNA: TGTGCCAGCAGCCAAGCGCCAGGGGGCAGCTCCTACAATGAGCAGTTCTTC

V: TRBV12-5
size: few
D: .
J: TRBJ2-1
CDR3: CASGPLGGSYNEQFF
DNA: TGTGCTAGTGGTCCCCTGGGGGGCTCCTACAATGAGCAGTTCTTC

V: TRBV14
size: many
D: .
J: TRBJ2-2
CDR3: CASSQINTGELFF
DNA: TGTGCCAGCAGCCAAATCAACACCGGGGAGCTGTTTTTT

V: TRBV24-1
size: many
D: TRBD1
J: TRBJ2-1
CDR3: CATRTGDRNEQFF
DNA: TGTGCCACCAGGACAGGGGATAGAAATGAGCAGTTCTTC

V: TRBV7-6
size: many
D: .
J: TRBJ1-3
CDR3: CASSLSSGNTIYF
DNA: TGTGCCAGCAGCTTGTCCTCTGGAAACACCATATATTTT

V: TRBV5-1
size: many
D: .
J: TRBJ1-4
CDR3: CASSLEVNEPEKLFF
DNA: TGCGCCAGCAGCTTGGAAGTCAACGAGCCTGAAAAACTGTTTTTT

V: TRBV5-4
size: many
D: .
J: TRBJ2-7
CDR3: CATGVGATSYEQYF
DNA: TGTGCCACCGGGGTGGGCGCTACATCCTACGAGCAGTACTTC

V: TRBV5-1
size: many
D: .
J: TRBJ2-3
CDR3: CASSNADTQYF
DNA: TGCGCCAGCAGTAACGCAGATACGCAGTATTTT

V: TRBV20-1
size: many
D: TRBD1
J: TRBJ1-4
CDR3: CSARSGTGNEKLFF
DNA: TGCAGTGCTAGATCCGGGACAGGGAACGAAAAACTGTTTTTT

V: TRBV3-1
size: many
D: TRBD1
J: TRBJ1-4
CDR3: CASSRSLQGGRNEKLFF
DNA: TGTGCCAGCAGCCGAAGCCTACAGGGGGGCCGTAATGAAAAACTGTTTTTT

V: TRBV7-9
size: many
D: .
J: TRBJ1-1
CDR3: CASSEYFGEAFF
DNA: TGTGCCAGCAGCGAGTATTTCGGTGAAGCTTTCTTT

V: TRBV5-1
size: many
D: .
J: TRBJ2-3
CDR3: CASSFSMLAATSTDTQYF
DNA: TGCGCCAGCAGCTTCTCGATGTTGGCGGCTACTAGCACAGATACGCAGTATTTT

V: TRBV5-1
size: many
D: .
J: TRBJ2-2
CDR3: CASSHTEFGELFF
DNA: TGCGCCAGCAGCCATACAGAATTCGGGGAGCTGTTTTTT